The 29 T cell receptor beta chains presented below share a single source sample, sequenced in a study of cytomegalovirus exposure and HLA in healthy donors. This table comes from immunoSEQ multiplex PCR, and its TCRdb copy is limited to in-frame clones, with some not included. In the table there are over 150,000 clones, roughly four fifths of which are singletons. Input material: PBMCs. The receptors were sampled from a woman under 30 in good health and CMV-seropositive.

The chain recombines TRBV13 with TRBJ1-1; 12 bases agree with TRBD1. V lost 7 bases, J lost 1 base, and 10 bases stayed unmatched. Germline assignment: CDR1 PRHDT and CDR2 FYEKMQ (reference sequence). This CDR3 spans 17 amino acids. The CDR3: CASTAGTGGRGNTEAFF. In nucleotides, the CDR3 is TGTGCCAGCACGGCCGGGACAGGGGGCCGCGGGAACACTGAAGCTTTCTTT.

The chain joins TRBV9 to TRBJ1-2; D is possibly TRBD1 (5 bases). The CDR3 contains 17 residues. From germline, CDR1 is SGDLS and CDR2 YYNGEE. The ends were cut back, 0 bases at V and 4 bases at J, with 19 bases in the middle. The CDR3 coding sequence is TGTGCCAGCAGCGTAGACGACGTGGGGCCCAGGGTCTATGGCTACACCTTC. The encoded protein is CASSVDDVGPRVYGYTF.

This clone has only a few counts. This sample includes further DNA sequences coding for the same CDR3. The V and J genes are TRBV18 and TRBJ2-2, with a tentative D call TRBD2 (5 bases). In germline, CDR1 is KGHSH, CDR2 LQKENI. This CDR3 has 13 residues. The V end was cut by 1 base, the J end by 6 bases, with 6 bases between. The CDR3 reads CASSPQGAGELFF. The CDR3, as DNA: TGTGCCAGCTCACCACAGGGAGCCGGGGAGCTGTTTTTT.

The V and J genes are TRBV5-1 and TRBJ1-6; D gene ambiguous. The CDR3 sequence is 13 residues long. CDR1 and CDR2 from the germline V gene are SGHRS and YFSETQ. V lost 0 bases to trimming and J lost 12 bases, with 10 bases between them. CDR3 protein: CASSLEGVEPLHF. As DNA, the CDR3 is TGCGCCAGCAGCTTGGAGGGAGTCGAACCCCTCCACTTT.

The chain links TRBV2 to TRBJ2-1; TRBD2 matches at 15 bases. J gave up 0 bases and V 1 base, and 7 bases lay outside the gene matches. There are 20 residues in the CDR3. CDR1 and CDR2 from the germline V gene are SNHLY and FYNNEI. CDR3 loop: CASSEEIGTSGGSSYNEQFF. Here the CDR3 DNA reads TGTGCCAGCAGTGAAGAGATTGGGACTAGCGGGGGGAGCTCCTACAATGAGCAGTTCTTC.

This chain joins TRBV14 and TRBJ2-2, with D unclear. Germline CDR1 SGHDN, CDR2 FVKESK. V shed 5 bases and J shed 6 bases, with 16 bases lying between them. This CDR3 comprises 15 residues. The CDR3 here is CASSAAGNMPGELFF. CDR3 nucleotides: TGTGCCAGCAGCGCTGCCGGTAATATGCCCGGGGAGCTGTTTTTT.

The chain is built from TRBV5-4 and TRBJ1-6; weak D call: TRBD1 (5 bases). V was clipped by 0 bases and J by 5 bases, with 9 bases between them. The CDR3 is made up of 15 amino acids. Germline values: CDR1 SGHNT, CDR2 YYREEE (reference sequence). The CDR3, as DNA: TGTGCCAGCAGCTTGGCAAGGGGTAATAATTCACCCCTCCACTTT. Its protein is CASSLARGNNSPLHF.

CDR3 region: CASSMRGGGGANVLTF. The CDR3 nucleotides are TGTGCCAGTAGTATGCGAGGGGGCGGTGGGGCCAACGTCCTGACTTTC. This rearrangement joins TRBV19 to TRBJ2-6; TRBD1 matches 7 bases. The germline CDR1 and CDR2 sequences are LNHDA and SQIVND (reference sequence). Unmatched junction bases numbered 5, after V lost 3 bases and J lost 3 bases. There are 16 residues in the CDR3.

The chain has TRBV10-1 and TRBJ2-7; 7 nucleotides agree with TRBD2. Trimming at V came to 5 bases and at J to 7 bases, leaving 11 bases not matched to a gene. This CDR3 comprises 14 residues. CDR1 WNHNN and CDR2 SYGVQD come from the germline V gene (reference sequence). In DNA, the CDR3 is TGCGCCAGCAGTCGGGGGGAGATCCCGGGGGAGCAGTACTTC. Translating gives CASSRGEIPGEQYF.

The J gene is TRBJ1-2, the V gene TRBV2; tentative D call: TRBD1 (6 bases). The V and J ends lost 6 bases and 6 bases respectively, with 14 bases between them. Germline V gives CDR1 SNHLY, CDR2 FYNNEI. This CDR3 region has 13 residues. CDR3 bases: TGTGCCAGCAGCCAGGGGCGCCAGGATGGCTACACCTTC. Encoded protein: CASSQGRQDGYTF.

The chain couples TRBV5-1 to TRBJ2-1, with 8 nucleotides matching TRBD2. Germline CDR1 SGHRS, CDR2 YFSETQ. After removal of 4 bases from V and 10 bases from J, the junction contained 4 bases not matched to a gene. The CDR3 runs 12 residues. The CDR3 here is CASSVTSGEQFF. In DNA, the CDR3 is TGCGCCAGCAGCGTCACTAGCGGCGAGCAGTTCTTC. Using reference TRBV5-1 and TRBJ2-1 for the parts outside the CDR3, the full variable domain is KAGVTQTPRYLIKTRGQQVTLSCSPISGHRSVSWYQQTPGQGLQFLFEYFSETQRNKGNFPGRFSGRQFSNSRSEMNVSTLELGDSALYLCASSVTSGEQFFGPGTRLTVL.

V and J are TRBV7-9 and TRBJ1-6; a possible D gene is TRBD1 (5 bases). CDR3 length equals 12 residues. Trimming left V 5 bases short and J 13 bases short, with 12 bases between. Germline V gene data show CDR1 as SEHNR and CDR2 as FQNEAQ (reference sequence). CDR3 sequence (DNA): TGTGCCAGCAGCCATACTGACAGCCCCCTCCACTTT. It yields the protein CASSHTDSPLHF.

This sequence joins TRBV6-6 and TRBJ1-1; D is perhaps TRBD1 (5 bases). With 6 bases removed from V and 4 bases from J, the gap between germline ends came to 21 bases. This CDR3 has 16 residues. CDR1 and CDR2 from the germline V gene are MNHNY and SVGAGI (reference sequence). The DNA of the CDR3 is TGTGCCAGCAGGATCTCCCTCCAGGGCCAACTCACTGAAGCTTTCTTT. The encoded protein is CASRISLQGQLTEAFF.

This chain links TRBV9 with TRBJ2-1, with D possibly matching TRBD2 (6 bases). From germline, CDR1 is SGDLS and CDR2 YYNGEE. This CDR3 comprises 15 residues. The V and J ends lost 0 bases and 2 bases respectively, with 9 bases between them. CDR3 region: CASSVVGGTYNEQFF. The CDR3 region has the DNA TGTGCCAGCAGCGTAGTTGGCGGGACCTACAATGAGCAGTTCTTC. Full variable domain (rest looked up from reference TRBV9 and TRBJ2-1): DSGVTQTPKHLITATGQRVTLRCSPRSGDLSVYWYQQSLDQGLQFLIQYYNGEERAKGNILERFSAQQFPDLHSELNLSSLELGDSALYFCASSVVGGTYNEQFFGPGTRLTVL.

The chain joins TRBV5-4 to TRBJ1-2; D is unresolved. Germline values: CDR1 SGHNT, CDR2 YYREEE (reference sequence). CDR3 length equals 15 residues. Trimming pared 0 bases from V and 5 bases from J, leaving 14 bases between. CDR3 residues: CASSLAVGRQYGYTF. The CDR3 region has the DNA TGTGCCAGCAGCTTGGCCGTGGGCAGACAATATGGCTACACCTTC.

This chain links TRBV11-2 with TRBJ2-7; 7 bases are shared with TRBD1. This CDR3 region has 15 residues. The trim removed 3 bases at V and 0 bases at J, leaving 5 bases unmatched. Germline CDR1 and CDR2: SGHAT and FQNNGV. In DNA form, the CDR3 reads TGTGCCAGCAGCTTTGGACAGGCGAGCTCCTACGAGCAGTACTTC. Protein: CASSFGQASSYEQYF.

Only one count was recorded for this clone. The chain combines TRBV4-2 with TRBJ1-2; 8 bases line up with TRBD1. Germline V gene sequence: CDR1 LGHNA, CDR2 YNFKEQ. Losses at the gene ends were 3 bases for V and 2 bases for J; bases not matched to a gene: 2. This CDR3 has 14 residues. CDR3 in DNA: TGTGCCAGCAGCCAGACAGGGGCCAACTATGGCTACACCTTC. This translates into CASSQTGANYGYTF.

This clone was seen a handful of times. V is TRBV2 and J is TRBJ1-1; D is possibly TRBD1 (6 bases). Germline V lookup: CDR1 SNHLY, CDR2 FYNNEI. V was trimmed by 3 bases and J by 4 bases, leaving 12 bases between them. This CDR3 has 14 amino acids. DNA of the CDR3: TGTGCCAGCAGTGACGCCAGAGGGGGCACTGAAGCTTTCTTT. This sequence encodes CASSDARGGTEAFF.

The J gene is TRBJ2-1, the V gene TRBV27; 7 bases align to TRBD2. The germline V gene encodes CDR1 MNHEY and CDR2 SMNVEV (reference sequence). The CDR3 has 14 residues. Trimming cost V 2 bases and J 7 bases; bases outside gene matches: 5. The CDR3 DNA sequence: TGTGCCAGCAGTTTAGCGGGGGTCGGGAATGAGCAGTTCTTC. It is translated as CASSLAGVGNEQFF.

This clone was recorded once. V gene TRBV10-3 combines with J gene TRBJ2-3, with D possibly TRBD2 on 5 matching bases. Germline CDR1 and CDR2: ENHRY and SYGVKD. With 3 bases removed from V and 1 base from J, the gap between germline ends came to 5 bases. The CDR3 covers 13 residues. The CDR3 bases are TGTGCCATCAGTGATAGCGGCACAGATACGCAGTATTTT. This gives the protein CAISDSGTDTQYF.

This chain's CDR3 is CASSPVTDEQFF. CDR3 sequence (DNA): TGTGCCAGCTCACCAGTTACTGATGAGCAGTTCTTC. V usage is TRBV18 and J usage is TRBJ2-1; D not certain. The CDR3 contains 12 residues. V gave up 2 bases and J gave up 8 bases, with 7 bases separating them. Germline V gene lookup returns CDR1 KGHSH and CDR2 LQKENI.

V gene TRBV11-2 combines with J gene TRBJ2-3; 9 bases line up with TRBD1. The CDR3 has 14 residues. Germline V gene lookup returns CDR1 SGHAT and CDR2 FQNNGV. V shed 6 bases, J shed 6 bases, and the junction held 7 bases outside the gene matches. CDR3 residues: CASRPTGQGDTQYF. In DNA, the CDR3 is TGTGCCAGCAGACCCACGGGACAGGGCGATACGCAGTATTTT.

The V gene is TRBV2, the J gene TRBJ2-7; possibly TRBD1 for D (5 bases). Germline V gene lookup returns CDR1 SNHLY and CDR2 FYNNEI. The CDR3 consists of 14 residues. Trimming left V 5 bases short and J 1 base short, with 12 bases between. The CDR3 nucleotides are TGTGCCAGCAGTCGGGTTGGGGCTTCCTACGAGCAGTACTTC. Residues: CASSRVGASYEQYF.

The chain joins TRBV27 to TRBJ1-2; 10 bases agree with TRBD1. CDR1 is MNHEY and CDR2 is SMNVEV in the germline V gene (reference sequence). J lost 14 bases, V lost 5 bases, and 14 bases had no gene match. The CDR3 consists of 14 residues. The CDR3 reads CASSPGQGFYPLTF. The CDR3 coding sequence is TGTGCCAGCAGTCCGGGACAGGGGTTCTACCCACTTACCTTC.

A remark on this clone: At one end, the junction sequence differs from germline, possibly due to a read error. The rearrangement links TRBV4-1 to TRBJ2-1; 10 bases match TRBD2. This CDR3 comprises 15 residues. Germline CDR1 and CDR2: MGHRA and YSYEKL. CDR3 DNA: TGCGCCAGCACCCAACTAGCGGGACCCTACAATGAGCAGTTCTTC. Its translation is CASTQLAGPYNEQFF.

The genes are TRBV19 and TRBJ1-5; TRBD1 might be the D (5 bases). The CDR3 length is 14 residues. V lost 2 bases and J lost 4, with 9 bases in between. Germline V gene data show CDR1 as LNHDA and CDR2 as SQIVND (reference sequence). Here the CDR3 DNA reads TGTGCCAGTAGTATAACAGGTTGGAATCAGCCCCAGCATTTT. Encoded protein: CASSITGWNQPQHF. Based on the CDR3 plus reference TRBV19 and TRBJ1-5, the full variable domain is DGGITQSPKYLFRKEGQNVTLSCEQNLNHDAMYWYRQDPGQGLRLIYYSQIVNDFQKGDIAEGYSVSREKKESFPLTVTSAQKNPTAFYLCASSITGWNQPQHFGDGTRLSIL.

The CDR3 coding sequence is TGCGCCAGCAGCTTAAATACAGCGAACACTGAAGCTTTCTTT. It encodes CASSLNTANTEAFF. The rearrangement joins TRBV5-1 to TRBJ1-1, with D uncertain. Trimming removed 2 bases from V and 1 base from J, with 9 bases in between. Germline CDR1 is SGHRS and CDR2 is YFSETQ. The CDR3 has 14 amino acids.

This rearrangement joins TRBV5-1 to TRBJ2-5; TRBD2 aligns across 13 bases. Unmatched junction bases numbered 1, after V lost 3 bases and J lost 5 bases. The CDR3 spans 14 residues. The germline CDR1 and CDR2 sequences are SGHRS and YFSETQ. CDR3 residues: CASSSTSGGETQYF. In DNA form, the CDR3 reads TGCGCCAGCAGCTCGACTAGCGGGGGGGAGACCCAGTACTTC. The full variable domain, completed using reference TRBV5-1 and TRBJ2-5, is KAGVTQTPRYLIKTRGQQVTLSCSPISGHRSVSWYQQTPGQGLQFLFEYFSETQRNKGNFPGRFSGRQFSNSRSEMNVSTLELGDSALYLCASSSTSGGETQYFGPGTRLLVL.

The DNA for the CDR3 is TGTGCCAGCAGCGAGGGACAGAACTATGGCTACACCTTC. Translation gives CASSEGQNYGYTF. The chain joins TRBV9 to TRBJ1-2, with TRBD1 matching 7 bases. V lost 3 bases and J lost 2; bases outside the gene matches: 1. The length of the CDR3 is 13 residues. CDR1 is SGDLS, CDR2 YYNGEE, per germline.